This T cell receptor beta chain came from a study of T cells in Graves' hyperthyroidism and ophthalmopathy. RNA transcripts served as the template for amplifying TCR beta CDR3 regions. Carried out on the TCR CDR3, a first-round RT-PCR used the HTBI primer set. TCRdb recomputed calls from the multiplex PCR reads with MiXCR, one row per CDR3 protein. This table holds approximately 600,000 distinct CDR3 sequences, 20% found once. Germline lookup yields CDR1 SNHLY and CDR2 FYNNEI. Deletions cut 5 bases from V and 5 bases from J, with 14 bases between. This CDR3 is 14 amino acids long. The specimen was blood. This sequence joins TRBV2 and TRBJ2-3; no reliable D call. The origin of this receptor is a young man with Graves' ophthalmopathy. The CDR3 DNA reads as TGTGCCAGCAGTCTGTGGCTCTCGGGAGATACGCAGTATTTT. It codes for CASSLWLSGDTQYF.